Listed here are 2 T cell receptor beta chains from one sample, sequenced in a study of T cell responses to AZD1222 COVID-19 vaccine. Here immunoSEQ multiplex PCR was the method, and the copy in TCRdb shows in-frame clones only, minus some. The table lists approximately 73,000 clones, 70% to 85% of them singletons. Here the sequenced sample was peripheral blood, taken on day 0 of AZD1222 vaccination. These receptors were taken from an adult in good health.

The rearrangement links TRBV7-9 to TRBJ2-6, with a possible D match to TRBD2 (6 bases). V lost 0 bases, J lost 1 base, and 7 bases lay in between. Germline V gene data show CDR1 as SEHNR and CDR2 as FQNEAQ (reference sequence). CDR3 size: 16 residues. This CDR3 reads CASSLAAGSGANVLTF. The CDR3 bases are TGTGCCAGCAGCTTAGCGGCGGGGTCTGGGGCCAACGTCCTGACTTTC.

The J gene is TRBJ2-5, the V gene TRBV2; D gene ambiguous. The CDR3 spans 13 residues. V was clipped by 6 bases and J by 3 bases, with 11 bases between them. The germline gives CDR1 SNHLY, CDR2 FYNNEI. The CDR3 DNA reads as TGTGCCAGCAGAAGAGAAGCCGAAGAGACCCAGTACTTC. Protein product: CASRREAEETQYF.